These T cell receptor beta chains were read from a single sample in a study of T-cell memory formation after mild COVID-19. TCRdb re-analysed the 5' RACE reads in MiXCR, keeping a single row per CDR3 protein. The data hold 25,000 to 35,000 distinct CDR3 sequences, with roughly 7.4% observed a single time. The sample taken for sequencing was PBMCs or a T cell subset sorted from them (not recorded which). The receptors come from an adult woman who had mild COVID-19 (a few samples of this study predate the infection). Cell type and time point are not known. Each CDR3 is given with its conserved first and last residue.

V,length,J,CDR3
TRBV28,14,TRBJ2-3,CASRTDREGDTQYF
TRBV18,13,TRBJ1-5,CASSRGEGQPQHF
TRBV29-1,14,TRBJ2-3,CSVGYGGSTDTQYF
TRBV12-3/TRBV12-4,12,TRBJ2-7,CASSFGPYEQYF
TRBV7-8,16,TRBJ2-4,CASSYPDSLAKNIQYF
TRBV19,16,TRBJ2-5,CASSIPLTGKQETQYF
TRBV29-1,15,TRBJ2-2,CSVTGQGSNTGELFF
TRBV20-1,10,TRBJ2-3,CSARDNTQYF
TRBV29-1,13,TRBJ2-3,CSVGGQSTDTQYF
TRBV4-1,15,TRBJ1-2,CASSQGGRQDYGYTF
TRBV14,16,TRBJ1-2,CASSQIAGELGYGYTF
TRBV27,14,TRBJ1-2,CASSSPGPPYGYTF
TRBV4-3,16,TRBJ2-2,CASSTIASANTGELFF
TRBV6-2/TRBV6-3,15,TRBJ2-1,CASSQRQGNVNEQFF
TRBV5-1,17,TRBJ2-6,CASSFPTQLSGANVLTF
TRBV5-1,15,TRBJ1-2,CASSLDGQAFYGYTF
TRBV7-2,14,TRBJ2-7,CASSSDRPSYEQYF
TRBV15,14,TRBJ2-1,CATSRDLQEREQFF
TRBV11-2,15,TRBJ2-7,CASSLILAGGREQYF
TRBV24-1,16,TRBJ2-1,CATSDPPSGAGNEQFF
TRBV7-9,14,TRBJ1-1,CASSLAMEAVEAFF
TRBV5-4,15,TRBJ2-3,CASSLTSGATDTQYF
TRBV5-1,15,TRBJ2-3,CASSYLAGGTDTQYF
TRBV7-9,13,TRBJ2-6,CASSLGTANVLTF
TRBV11-3,16,TRBJ2-1,CASSAPTSRTYNEQFF
TRBV20-1,17,TRBJ2-3,CSARDLASGKVGDTQYF
TRBV4-2,13,TRBJ2-7,CASSQDGSYEQYF
TRBV5-4,17,TRBJ2-3,CASSSPTFPAGADTQYF
TRBV5-1,15,TRBJ1-1,CASSSWTGGITEAFF
TRBV5-1,16,TRBJ2-3,CASSLATSGGTDTQYF
TRBV5-1,14,TRBJ1-1,CASSSAQGNTEAFF
TRBV6-5,16,TRBJ1-4,CASSYSWVGPNEKLFF
TRBV6-2/TRBV6-3,18,TRBJ2-3,CASSRRLRAGTGTDTQYF
TRBV20-1,15,TRBJ2-7,CSASLEGGTSYEQYF
TRBV4-1,15,TRBJ1-2,CASSQDGNGLYGYTF
TRBV18,14,TRBJ2-1,CASLRTGADSEQFF
TRBV6-2/TRBV6-3,17,TRBJ2-1,CASSYSGLAGVYNEQFF
TRBV6-2/TRBV6-3,14,TRBJ2-7,CASSYRVPRREQYF
TRBV3-1,15,TRBJ1-4,CASSQETGLNEKLFF
TRBV10-3,16,TRBJ1-2,CAISDAGLANHYGYTF
TRBV28,14,TRBJ1-2,CASTLGTDYYGYTF
TRBV5-1,15,TRBJ1-5,CASSLETGLDQPQHF
TRBV7-3,15,TRBJ2-2,CASSLLTTNTGELFF
TRBV12-3/TRBV12-4,20,TRBJ2-1,CASSPYPRGLAGGGYNEQFF
TRBV18,16,TRBJ2-2,CASSRRSGRDTGELFF
TRBV29-1,13,TRBJ1-5,CSAGRGGNQPQHF
TRBV7-8,17,TRBJ1-1,CASSSIKLGRMNTEAFF
TRBV4-3,14,TRBJ1-2,CASSQDRAGYGYTF
TRBV6-5,17,TRBJ2-2,CASSYRGRGGLGGELFF
TRBV12-3/TRBV12-4,11,TRBJ1-2,CASSQGVGYTF
TRBV6-5,12,TRBJ1-5,CASSSGGQPQHF
TRBV24-1,17,TRBJ2-3,CATSDQLAGGYTDTQYF
TRBV20-1,16,TRBJ2-2,CSAKPGLAGDTGELFF
TRBV12-3/TRBV12-4,15,TRBJ2-2,CASSLNGVNTGELFF
TRBV6-5,14,TRBJ1-4,CASSLEQGARKLFF
TRBV2,13,TRBJ2-1,CANGRLTYNEQFF
TRBV27,15,TRBJ2-1,CASSLTSGGVSEQFF
TRBV20-1,17,TRBJ2-3,CSANPTWTSGSTDTQYF
TRBV6-1,15,TRBJ2-1,CASSGGLAGNNEQFF